This T cell receptor beta chain was sequenced during a study of graft-versus-host responses after intestinal transplantation. Looking at the study overall: Recipients had multivisceral, liver-intestinal, or isolated intestinal transplants. Anti-thymocyte globulin induction preceded about 3 years of tacrolimus and steroid maintenance in all recipients. Overall study results and limits: Early declines in HvG clones that occurred post-transplant were associated with peak circulating GvH clone levels. GvH clones turned up in recipient marrow; some had shown up first in ileum or blood.

Turning to this clone: What it binds is unknown.

With V trimmed by 1 base and J by 8 bases, 6 bases remained unmatched. The germline V gene encodes CDR1 SGHTA and CDR2 FQGNSA. The CDR3 sequence is 15 residues long. Method: immunoSEQ multiplex PCR; TCRdb's copy keeps in-frame clones and lacks some. The sample yields 80,000 to 85,000 clones, around 91% seen once. The sequence came from a human donor who received an intestinal transplant. The material sequenced was unstimulated CD4+ T cells sorted from spleen or lymph node cells, taken before intestinal transplant. This chain joins TRBV7-2 and TRBJ2-3, with TRBD2 matching 10 bases. This CDR3 is CASSLESSGGSTQYF. In nucleotides, the CDR3 is TGTGCCAGCAGCTTAGAAAGTAGCGGGGGGTCTACGCAGTATTTT.